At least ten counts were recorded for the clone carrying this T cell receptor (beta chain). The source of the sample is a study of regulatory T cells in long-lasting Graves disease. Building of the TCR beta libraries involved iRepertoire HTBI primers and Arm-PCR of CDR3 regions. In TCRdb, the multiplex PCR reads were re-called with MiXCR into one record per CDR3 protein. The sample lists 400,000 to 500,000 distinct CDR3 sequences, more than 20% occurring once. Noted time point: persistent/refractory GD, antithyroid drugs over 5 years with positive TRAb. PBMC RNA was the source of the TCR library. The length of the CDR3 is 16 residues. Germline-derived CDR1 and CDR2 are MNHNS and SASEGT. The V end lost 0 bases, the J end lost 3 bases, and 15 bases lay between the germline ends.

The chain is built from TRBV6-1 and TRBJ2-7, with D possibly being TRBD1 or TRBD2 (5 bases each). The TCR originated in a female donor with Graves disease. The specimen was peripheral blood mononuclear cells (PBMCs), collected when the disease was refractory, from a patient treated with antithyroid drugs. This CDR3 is CASSEAAGTVDYEQYF. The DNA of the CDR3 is TGTGCCAGCAGTGAAGCGGCCGGGACCGTGGACTACGAGCAGTACTTC.